These T cell receptor beta chains were read from a single sample in a study of OX40 agonist ivuxolimab in advanced cancers. The method was immunoSEQ multiplex PCR; TCRdb's version includes in-frame clones alone and lacks a portion of them. This sample has tens of thousands of clones, with roughly 79% found just once. The sample was CD4+ or CD8+ T cells sorted from blood, taken in a trial of the OX40 agonist ivuxolimab. The receptors shown here come from an adult with an advanced solid tumor such as melanoma, head and neck, liver or kidney cancer. The CDR3 runs from the conserved cysteine through the conserved F or W. A D gene is named only where the DNA matches it firmly. The size entry is marked missing in some rows and otherwise reads once, few, many or a size class.

d_gene	v_gene	j_gene	abundance	CDR3aa	CDR3nt
-	TRBV27	TRBJ1-1	-	CASSLLIGTEAFF	TGTGCCAGCAGTTTATTGATCGGGACAGAAGCTTTCTTT
-	TRBV13	TRBJ1-1	-	CASSLEGAMNTEAFF	TGTGCCAGCAGCTTAGAAGGGGCGATGAACACTGAAGCTTTCTTT
-	TRBV7-9	TRBJ2-1	-	CASSLEPEEQFF	TGTGCCAGCAGCTTAGAACCCGAGGAGCAGTTCTTC
-	TRBV6-6	TRBJ2-2	-	CASSYQQTGELFF	TGTGCCAGCAGTTACCAACAGACCGGGGAGCTGTTTTTT
-	TRBV6-1	TRBJ1-5	-	CATAWGPQPQHF	TGTGCTACCGCATGGGGGCCTCAGCCCCAGCATTTT
-	TRBV7-2	TRBJ2-3	few	CASSLGDGGDTQYF	TGTGCCAGCAGCTTGGGAGACGGGGGAGATACGCAGTATTTT
-	TRBV2	TRBJ1-3	-	CASRTSGNTIYF	TGTGCCAGCAGGACCTCAGGAAACACCATATATTTT
-	TRBV7-9	TRBJ1-3	few	CASSLDRGHTIYF	TGTGCCAGCAGCTTAGATCGGGGCCACACCATATATTTT
-	TRBV10-3	TRBJ1-5	-	CAISEYENQPQHF	TGTGCCATCAGTGAGTATGAGAATCAGCCCCAGCATTTT
-	TRBV19	TRBJ2-4	-	CASGPGAKNIQYF	TGTGCCAGTGGGCCGGGGGCCAAAAACATTCAGTACTTC
TRBD1	TRBV7-2	TRBJ1-5	-	CASSLGTGGPQPQHF	TGTGCCAGCAGCTTGGGGACAGGGGGCCCTCAGCCCCAGCATTTT
-	TRBV29-1	TRBJ1-1	few	CSVAGVPGTEAFF	TGCAGCGTTGCCGGGGTCCCGGGCACTGAAGCTTTCTTT
-	TRBV30	TRBJ1-1	-	CAWGVRQLNTEAFF	TGTGCCTGGGGTGTGAGACAGTTGAACACTGAAGCTTTCTTT
-	TRBV7-3	TRBJ2-2	-	CASSLNALGSGELFF	TGTGCCAGCAGCTTAAACGCCCTCGGGTCCGGGGAGCTGTTTTTT
-	TRBV10-3	TRBJ1-1	-	CAISDEGGNTEAFF	TGTGCCATCAGTGATGAGGGAGGGAACACTGAAGCTTTCTTT
TRBD1	TRBV5-4	TRBJ1-2	-	CASSLRTGERYTF	TGTGCCAGCAGCTTGAGGACAGGGGAACGCTACACCTTC
-	TRBV4-2	TRBJ1-6	-	CASSQDHKSSGSPLHF	TGTGCCAGCAGCCAAGACCATAAGTCGAGCGGCTCACCCCTCCACTTT
-	TRBV11-2	TRBJ2-7	-	CASSLSSNRIPYEQYF	TGTGCCAGCAGCTTAAGCTCTAACAGGATTCCCTACGAGCAGTACTTC
-	TRBV27	TRBJ2-7	-	CASSLRGYEQYF	TGTGCCAGCAGTTTACGGGGCTACGAGCAGTACTTC
-	TRBV6-1	TRBJ2-1	-	CASSSQLNEQFF	TGTGCCAGCAGTTCCCAACTAAATGAGCAGTTCTTC
TRBD2	TRBV6-1	TRBJ2-2	-	CASSDSGGAAGELFF	TGTGCCAGCAGTGATAGCGGGGGGGCCGCCGGGGAGCTGTTTTTT
TRBD2	TRBV19	TRBJ2-5	-	CASSIKGTRGGWTQYF	TGTGCCAGTAGTATTAAGGGGACTAGAGGTGGATGGACCCAGTACTTC
TRBD1	TRBV5-1	TRBJ1-4	-	CASSWGQGGLQINEKLFF	TGCGCCAGCAGCTGGGGACAGGGGGGACTACAAATTAATGAAAAACTGTTTTTT